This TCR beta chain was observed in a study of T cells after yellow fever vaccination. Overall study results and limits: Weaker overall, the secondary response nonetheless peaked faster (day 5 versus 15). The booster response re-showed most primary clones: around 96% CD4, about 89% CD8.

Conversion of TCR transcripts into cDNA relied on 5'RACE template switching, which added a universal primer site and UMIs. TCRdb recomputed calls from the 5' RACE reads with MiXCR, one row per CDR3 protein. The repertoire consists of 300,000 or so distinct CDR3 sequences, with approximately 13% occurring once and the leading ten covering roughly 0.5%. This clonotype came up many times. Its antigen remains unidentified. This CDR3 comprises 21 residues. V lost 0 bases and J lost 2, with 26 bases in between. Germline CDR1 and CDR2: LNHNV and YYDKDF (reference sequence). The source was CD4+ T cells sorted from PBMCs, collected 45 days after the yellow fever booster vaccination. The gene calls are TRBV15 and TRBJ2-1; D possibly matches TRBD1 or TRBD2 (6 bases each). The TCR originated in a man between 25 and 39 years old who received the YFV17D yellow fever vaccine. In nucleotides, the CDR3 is TGTGCCACCAGCAGAGATCCGGTCGGTGGAAGGGGGGTCAGTCCCTACAATGAGCAGTTCTTC. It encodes CATSRDPVGGRGVSPYNEQFF.